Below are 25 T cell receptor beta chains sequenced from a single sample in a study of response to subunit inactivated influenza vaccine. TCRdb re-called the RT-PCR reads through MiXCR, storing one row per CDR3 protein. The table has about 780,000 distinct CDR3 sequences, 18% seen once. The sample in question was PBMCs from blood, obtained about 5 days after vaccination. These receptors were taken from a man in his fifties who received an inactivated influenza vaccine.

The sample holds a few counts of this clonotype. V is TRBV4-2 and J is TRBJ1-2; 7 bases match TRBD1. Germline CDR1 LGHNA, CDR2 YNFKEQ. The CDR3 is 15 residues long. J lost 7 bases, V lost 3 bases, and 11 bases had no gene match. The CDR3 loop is CASSQAVGGLGGYTF. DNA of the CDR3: TGTGCCAGCAGCCAGGCCGTAGGGGGCCTGGGTGGCTACACCTTC.

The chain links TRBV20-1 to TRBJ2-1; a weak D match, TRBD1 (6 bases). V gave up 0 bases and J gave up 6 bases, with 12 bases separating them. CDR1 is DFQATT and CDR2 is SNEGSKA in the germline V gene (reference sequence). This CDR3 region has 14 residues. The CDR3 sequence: CSARDPRGSNEQFF. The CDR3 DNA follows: TGCAGTGCTAGAGATCCCAGGGGCTCCAATGAGCAGTTCTTC.

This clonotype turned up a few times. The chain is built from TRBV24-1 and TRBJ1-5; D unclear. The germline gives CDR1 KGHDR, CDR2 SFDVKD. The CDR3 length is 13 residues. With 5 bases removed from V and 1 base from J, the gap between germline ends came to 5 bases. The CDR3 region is CATSAQSNQPQHF. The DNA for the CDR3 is TGTGCCACCAGTGCACAAAGCAATCAGCCCCAGCATTTT.

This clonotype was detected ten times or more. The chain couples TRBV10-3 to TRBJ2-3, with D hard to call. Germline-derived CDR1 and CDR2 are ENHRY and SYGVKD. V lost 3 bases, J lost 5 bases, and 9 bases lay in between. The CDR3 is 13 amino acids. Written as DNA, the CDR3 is TGTGCCATCAGTGATAAGGCCCTAGATACGCAGTATTTT. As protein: CAISDKALDTQYF.

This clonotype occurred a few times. The CDR3 region has the DNA TGCAGTGCTAGGACCAACAGGGGGCGCGGCACTGAAGCTTTCTTT. As protein: CSARTNRGRGTEAFF. The rearrangement links TRBV20-1 to TRBJ1-1; 9 positions agree with TRBD1. CDR1 is DFQATT and CDR2 is SNEGSKA in the germline V gene (reference sequence). The CDR3 sequence is 15 residues long. After removal of 3 bases from V and 4 bases from J, the junction contained 9 bases not matched to a gene.

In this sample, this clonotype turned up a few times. CDR3 sequence (DNA): TGCAGCGTTGAAGGAAGGGCACTACTTACCGGAGATACGCAGTATTTT. This sequence encodes CSVEGRALLTGDTQYF. The chain couples TRBV29-1 to TRBJ2-3, with D hard to call. Germline-derived CDR1 and CDR2 are SQVTM and ANQGSEA. Trimming removed 1 base at V and 5 bases at J, with 19 bases between. CDR3 size: 16 residues.

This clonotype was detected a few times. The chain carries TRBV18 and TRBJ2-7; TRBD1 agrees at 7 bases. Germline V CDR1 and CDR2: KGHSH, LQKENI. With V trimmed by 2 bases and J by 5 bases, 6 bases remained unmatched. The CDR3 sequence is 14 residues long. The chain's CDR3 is CASSPGQVMNEQYF. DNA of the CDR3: TGTGCCAGCTCACCAGGACAGGTTATGAACGAGCAGTACTTC. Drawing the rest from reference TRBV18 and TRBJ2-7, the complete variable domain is NAGVMQNPRHLVRRRGQEARLRCSPMKGHSHVYWYRQLPEEGLKFMVYLQKENIIDESGMPKERFSAEFPKEGPSILRIQQVVRGDSAAYFCASSPGQVMNEQYFGPGTRLTVT.

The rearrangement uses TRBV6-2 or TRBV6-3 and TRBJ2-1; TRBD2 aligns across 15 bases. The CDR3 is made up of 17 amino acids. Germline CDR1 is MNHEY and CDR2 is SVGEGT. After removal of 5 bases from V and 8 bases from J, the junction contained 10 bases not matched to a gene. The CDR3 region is CASSPRTSGGVRDEQFF. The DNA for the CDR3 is TGTGCCAGCAGTCCCCGGACTAGCGGGGGGGTGCGGGATGAGCAGTTCTTC.

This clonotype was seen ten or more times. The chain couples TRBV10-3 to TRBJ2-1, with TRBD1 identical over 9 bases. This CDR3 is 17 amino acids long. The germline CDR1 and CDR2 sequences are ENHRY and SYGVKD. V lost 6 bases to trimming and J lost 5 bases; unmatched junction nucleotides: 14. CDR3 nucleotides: TGTGCCATCAGCGGAACCGGACAGGGGTTAGTAGACAATGAGCAGTTCTTC. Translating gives CAISGTGQGLVDNEQFF.

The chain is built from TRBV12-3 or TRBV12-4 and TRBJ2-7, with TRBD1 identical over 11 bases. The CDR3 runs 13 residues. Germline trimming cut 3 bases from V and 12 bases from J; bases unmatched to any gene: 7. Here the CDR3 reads CASSFTGQGAWYF. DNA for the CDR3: TGTGCCAGCAGTTTTACCGGACAGGGGGCCTGGTACTTC.

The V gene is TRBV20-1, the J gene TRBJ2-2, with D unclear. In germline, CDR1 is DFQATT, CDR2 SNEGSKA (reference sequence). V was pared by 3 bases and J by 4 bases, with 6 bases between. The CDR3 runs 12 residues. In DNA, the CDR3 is TGCAGTGCTAGCCCGCCCACCGGGGAGCTGTTTTTT. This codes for CSASPPTGELFF.

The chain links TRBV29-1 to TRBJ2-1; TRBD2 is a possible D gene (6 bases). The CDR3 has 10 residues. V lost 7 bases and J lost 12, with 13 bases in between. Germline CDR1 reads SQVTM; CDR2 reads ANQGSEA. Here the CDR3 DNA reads TGCAGCGGGTTCCGGGAGTCGCAGTTCTTC. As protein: CSGFRESQFF.

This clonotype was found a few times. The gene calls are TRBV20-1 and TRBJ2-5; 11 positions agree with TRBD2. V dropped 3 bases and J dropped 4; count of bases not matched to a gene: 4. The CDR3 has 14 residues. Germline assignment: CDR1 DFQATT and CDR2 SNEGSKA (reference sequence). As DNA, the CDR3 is TGCAGTGCTAGTTCTAGCGGGGGGCTAGAGACCCAGTACTTC. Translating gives CSASSSGGLETQYF.

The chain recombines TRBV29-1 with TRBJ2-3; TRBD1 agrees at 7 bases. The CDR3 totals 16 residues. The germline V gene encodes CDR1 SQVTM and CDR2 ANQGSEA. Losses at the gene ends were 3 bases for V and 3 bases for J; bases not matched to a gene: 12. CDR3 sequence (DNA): TGCAGCGTTGAGAACGGGACAGCGCCCACAACAGATACGCAGTATTTT. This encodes CSVENGTAPTTDTQYF.

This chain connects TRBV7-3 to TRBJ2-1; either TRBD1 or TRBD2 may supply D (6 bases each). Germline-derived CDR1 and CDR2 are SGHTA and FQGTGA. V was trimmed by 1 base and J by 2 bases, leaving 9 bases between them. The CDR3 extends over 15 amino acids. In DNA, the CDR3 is TGTGCCAGCAGCTTAATCGGGGGCCCCTACAATGAGCAGTTCTTC. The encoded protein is CASSLIGGPYNEQFF.

The CDR3 bases are TGCAGTGCTAGGCTTGGGGCGAGGGGGGCACTAAACGAGCAGTACTTC. Its protein is CSARLGARGALNEQYF. The chain has TRBV20-1 and TRBJ2-7; D is perhaps TRBD1 or TRBD2 (6 bases each). V shed 3 bases and J shed 5 bases, with 23 bases lying between them. The CDR3 is 16 residues long. Germline CDR1 and CDR2: DFQATT and SNEGSKA (reference sequence).

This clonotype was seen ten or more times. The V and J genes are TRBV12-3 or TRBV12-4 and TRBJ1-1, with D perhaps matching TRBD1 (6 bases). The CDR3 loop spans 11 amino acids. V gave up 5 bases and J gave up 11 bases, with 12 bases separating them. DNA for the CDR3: TGTGCCAGCAGTCGGACAGAGGGGGCTTTCTTT. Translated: CASSRTEGAFF.

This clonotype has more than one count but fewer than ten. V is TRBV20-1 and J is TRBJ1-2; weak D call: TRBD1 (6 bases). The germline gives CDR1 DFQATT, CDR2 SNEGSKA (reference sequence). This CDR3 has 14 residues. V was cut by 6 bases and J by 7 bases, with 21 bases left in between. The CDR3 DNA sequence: TGCAGTGCCAGTCACCGGGCCCTAGGGGGTGGCTACACCTTC. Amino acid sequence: CSASHRALGGGYTF.

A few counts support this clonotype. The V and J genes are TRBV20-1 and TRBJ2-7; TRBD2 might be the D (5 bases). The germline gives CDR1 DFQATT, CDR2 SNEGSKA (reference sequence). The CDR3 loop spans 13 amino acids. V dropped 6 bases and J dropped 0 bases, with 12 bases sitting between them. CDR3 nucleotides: TGCAGTGCGAGGGAGCCGAACTCCTACGAGCAGTACTTC. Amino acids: CSAREPNSYEQYF.

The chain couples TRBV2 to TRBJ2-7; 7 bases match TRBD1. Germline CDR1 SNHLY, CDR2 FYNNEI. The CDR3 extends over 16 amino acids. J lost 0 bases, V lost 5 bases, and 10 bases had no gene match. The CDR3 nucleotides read TGTGCCAGCAGTAAATCCTGGACAGGCCTCTCCTACGAGCAGTACTTC. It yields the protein CASSKSWTGLSYEQYF.

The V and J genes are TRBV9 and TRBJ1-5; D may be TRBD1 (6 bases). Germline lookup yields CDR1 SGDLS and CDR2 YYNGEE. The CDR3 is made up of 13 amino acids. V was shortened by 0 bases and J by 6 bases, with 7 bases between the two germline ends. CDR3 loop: CASSVGTAQPQHF. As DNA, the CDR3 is TGTGCCAGCAGCGTAGGGACAGCTCAGCCCCAGCATTTT.

The CDR3 sequence: CASLGAGGYGYTF. CDR3 sequence (DNA): TGTGCCAGCTTGGGGGCGGGTGGCTATGGCTACACCTTC. V gene TRBV28 combines with J gene TRBJ1-2, with D possibly matching TRBD1 (6 bases). The length of the CDR3 is 13 residues. CDR1 MDHEN and CDR2 SYDVKM come from the germline V gene. V was shortened by 8 bases and J by 4 bases, with 14 bases between the two germline ends.

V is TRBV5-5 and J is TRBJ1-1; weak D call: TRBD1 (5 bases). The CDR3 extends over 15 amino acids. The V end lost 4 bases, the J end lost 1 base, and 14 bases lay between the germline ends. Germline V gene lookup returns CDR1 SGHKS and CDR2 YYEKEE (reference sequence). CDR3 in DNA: TGTGCCAGCAGCCCTTTCGGGACGGCGAACACTGAAGCTTTCTTT. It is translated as CASSPFGTANTEAFF. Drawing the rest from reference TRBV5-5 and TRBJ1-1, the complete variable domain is DAGVTQSPTHLIKTRGQQVTLRCSPISGHKSVSWYQQVLGQGPQFIFQYYEKEERGRGNFPDRFSARQFPNYSSELNVNALLLGDSALYLCASSPFGTANTEAFFGQGTRLTVV.

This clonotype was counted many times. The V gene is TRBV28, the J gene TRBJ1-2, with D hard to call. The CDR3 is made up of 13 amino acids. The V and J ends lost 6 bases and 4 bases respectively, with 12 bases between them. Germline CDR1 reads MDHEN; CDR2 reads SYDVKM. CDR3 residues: CASRDQSLYGYTF. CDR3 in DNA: TGTGCCAGCAGGGATCAGTCCCTCTATGGCTACACCTTC.

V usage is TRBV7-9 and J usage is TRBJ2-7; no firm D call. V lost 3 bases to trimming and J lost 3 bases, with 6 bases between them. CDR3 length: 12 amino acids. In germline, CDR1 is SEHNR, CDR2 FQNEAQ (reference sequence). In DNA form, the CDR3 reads TGTGCCAGCAGCTTTACCCTCTACGAGCAGTACTTC. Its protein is CASSFTLYEQYF.